A single sample gave rise to the 30 T cell receptor beta chains below, sequenced in a study of blood T cell repertoires in COVID-19. Clones were sequenced by immunoSEQ multiplex PCR, and TCRdb holds only the in-frame ones, with some missing. The profile shows 80,000 to 100,000 clones, about 89% of them singletons. The sequenced material came from peripheral blood. Receptor source: a human donor with active COVID-19. The donor label of this sample is uncertain.

V usage is TRBV4-2 and J usage is TRBJ2-5; 10 positions agree with TRBD2. Germline CDR1 LGHNA, CDR2 YNFKEQ. The CDR3 spans 15 residues. V lost 2 bases and J lost 3; bases outside the gene matches: 3. The chain's CDR3 is CASSQQRGGEETQYF. The DNA for the CDR3 is TGTGCCAGCAGCCAACAGCGGGGGGGCGAAGAGACCCAGTACTTC.

The rearrangement uses TRBV7-9 and TRBJ2-3, with unresolved D. The CDR3 runs to 14 residues. V was pared by 6 bases and J by 0 bases, with 10 bases between. Per the germline V gene, CDR1 is SEHNR and CDR2 is FQNEAQ (reference sequence). CDR3 protein: CASRESLSTDTQYF. As DNA, the CDR3 is TGTGCCAGCAGGGAGTCTCTTAGCACAGATACGCAGTATTTT.

The rearrangement joins TRBV18 to TRBJ1-1; 7 bases are shared with TRBD1. The CDR3 totals 15 residues. Germline CDR1 and CDR2: KGHSH and LQKENI. V trimming: 4 bases; J trimming: 4 bases; junction bases outside the gene matches: 9. CDR3 nucleotides: TGTGCCAGCTCACAAAACAGGGCAGGGGGCACTGAAGCTTTCTTT. It is translated as CASSQNRAGGTEAFF.

The rearrangement uses TRBV5-4 and TRBJ2-3; weak D call: TRBD2 (5 bases). The V gene lost 1 base and the J gene lost 5 bases, with 11 bases spanning the gap. CDR1 and CDR2 (germline): SGHNT, YYREEE (reference sequence). There are 14 residues in the CDR3. The CDR3 here is CASSLSGSLDTQYF. The CDR3 DNA reads as TGTGCCAGCAGCTTGTCGGGGAGCTTAGATACGCAGTATTTT. The full variable domain, rest sourced from reference TRBV5-4 and TRBJ2-3, is ETGVTQSPTHLIKTRGQQVTLRCSSQSGHNTVSWYQQALGQGPQFIFQYYREEENGRGNFPPRFSGLQFPNYSSELNVNALELDDSALYLCASSLSGSLDTQYFGPGTRLTVL.

The chain employs TRBV19 and TRBJ1-5; a weak D match, TRBD1 (5 bases). The CDR3 consists of 16 residues. In germline, CDR1 is LNHDA, CDR2 SQIVND (reference sequence). Trimming cost V 7 bases and J 1 base, with 17 bases left between them. The CDR3 protein is CASTTVGGPSNQPQHF. CDR3 coding DNA: TGTGCCAGTACCACTGTCGGGGGTCCAAGCAATCAGCCCCAGCATTTT.

Written as DNA, the CDR3 is TGTGCCAGCAGTTTAGATAGGGACAGAAGATACCGCACAGATACGCAGTATTTT. This encodes CASSLDRDRRYRTDTQYF. V and J are TRBV6-2 or TRBV6-3 and TRBJ2-3, with 7 bases aligning to TRBD1. This CDR3 is built from 18 residues. Germline V lookup: CDR1 MNHEY, CDR2 SVGEGT. With 4 bases clipped from V and 1 base from J, the junction kept 14 bases outside the gene matches.

CDR3 bases: TGTGCCAGCAGCACGGCCCGGACTTCCCAAGAGACCCAGTACTTC. This gives the protein CASSTARTSQETQYF. The J gene is TRBJ2-5, the V gene TRBV7-3, with D maybe TRBD2 (5 bases). V lost 5 bases and J 1 base, leaving 14 bases between the germline ends. Germline V gene sequence: CDR1 SGHTA, CDR2 FQGTGA. This CDR3 spans 15 amino acids. The variable domain in full, completed from reference TRBV7-3 and TRBJ2-5, reads GAGVSQTPSNKVTEKGKYVELRCDPISGHTALYWYRQSLGQGPEFLIYFQGTGAADDSGLPNDRFFAVRPEGSVSTLKIQRTERGDSAVYLCASSTARTSQETQYFGPGTRLLVL.

The V gene is TRBV20-1, the J gene TRBJ1-2; TRBD1 aligns across 10 bases. J was trimmed by 6 bases and V by 3 bases; bases with no gene match: 10. The V gene's germline CDR1 is DFQATT and CDR2 SNEGSKA (reference sequence). The CDR3 spans 15 residues. For the CDR3, the DNA is TGCAGTGCTAGTCTAGGGGACAGGGGTTTCGATGGCTACACCTTC. The encoded protein is CSASLGDRGFDGYTF.

The chain uses TRBV9 and TRBJ2-1, with 14 positions matching TRBD2. The V gene's germline CDR1 is SGDLS and CDR2 YYNGEE. V gave up 2 bases and J gave up 9 bases; unmatched junction bases: 10. CDR3 length: 17 residues. CDR3 sequence: CASSVDQRGLAGVEQFF. The CDR3 DNA follows: TGTGCCAGCAGCGTGGACCAAAGGGGACTAGCGGGGGTTGAGCAGTTCTTC.

The chain has TRBV5-5 and TRBJ1-1; possibly TRBD1 for D (5 bases). Germline V gene sequence: CDR1 SGHKS, CDR2 YYEKEE (reference sequence). Trimming removed 0 bases from V and 14 bases from J, with 14 bases in between. The CDR3 is 12 amino acids. Written as DNA, the CDR3 is TGTGCCAGCAGCTTGGAGGGACTAGGTGCGTTCTTT. Translation: CASSLEGLGAFF.

V and J are TRBV7-2 and TRBJ1-3, with 7 bases matching TRBD1. The ends lost 5 bases at V and 0 bases at J; junction bases unmatched: 4. This CDR3 region has 15 residues. The germline CDR1 and CDR2 sequences are SGHTA and FQGNSA. CDR3 in amino acids: CASSRDSSSGNTIYF. In DNA, the CDR3 is TGTGCCAGCAGCCGGGACAGCTCCTCTGGAAACACCATATATTTT.

The rearrangement links TRBV19 to TRBJ2-1, with D possibly TRBD1 on 5 matching bases. Germline-derived CDR1 and CDR2 are LNHDA and SQIVND (reference sequence). V shed 5 bases and J shed 6 bases, with 11 bases lying between them. CDR3 length: 13 residues. This chain's CDR3 is CASSLVQGNEQFF. In nucleotides, the CDR3 is TGTGCCAGTAGTCTGGTGCAGGGCAATGAGCAGTTCTTC.

This sequence joins TRBV28 and TRBJ1-3; D gene uncertain. Germline V CDR1 and CDR2: MDHEN, SYDVKM. The CDR3 sequence is 13 residues long. Trimming removed 10 bases from V and 0 bases from J, with 10 bases in between. DNA for the CDR3: TGTGCCATCCTACCCGTCTCTGGAAACACCATATATTTT. It codes for CAILPVSGNTIYF. The full variable domain, completed using reference TRBV28 and TRBJ1-3, is DVKVTQSSRYLVKRTGEKVFLECVQDMDHENMFWYRQDPGLGLRLIYFSYDVKMKEKGDIPEGYSVSREKKERFSLILESASTNQTSMYLCAILPVSGNTIYFGEGSWLTVV.

This chain uses TRBV14 with TRBJ2-3, with D possibly matching TRBD1 (6 bases). Germline lookup yields CDR1 SGHDN and CDR2 FVKESK. V was pared by 2 bases and J by 5 bases, with 8 bases between. The CDR3 is 13 amino acids. CDR3 loop: CASSQLDRDTQYF. CDR3 nucleotide sequence: TGTGCCAGCAGCCAATTGGACAGAGATACGCAGTATTTT.

The chain couples TRBV21-1 to TRBJ1-1; TRBD1 is the table's D call and was not checked against the DNA. TRBV21-1 is listed as a pseudogene. The CDR3 consists of 16 residues. The CDR3 DNA follows: TGTGCCAGCAGCAAACGGCGACAGGGGGAGAACACTGAAGCTTTCTTT. It yields the protein CASSKRRQGENTEAFF.

This clone was seen just once. V and J are TRBV10-3 and TRBJ2-3, with 8 positions matching TRBD2. V lost 7 bases to trimming and J lost 5 bases; unmatched junction nucleotides: 11. The CDR3 contains 15 residues. Germline V gene sequence: CDR1 ENHRY, CDR2 SYGVKD. The CDR3 nucleotides read TGTGCCATCACCTCGACCGGGGGGGCTAAAGATACGCAGTATTTT. This translates into CAITSTGGAKDTQYF.

The V call is TRBV6-5, the J call TRBJ1-6; possible D gene TRBD1, 5 bases. V was trimmed by 11 bases and J by 10 bases, leaving 18 bases between them. The CDR3 extends over 13 amino acids. Germline assignment: CDR1 MNHEY and CDR2 SVGAGI. The CDR3 spells CAGGERLGSPLHF. The CDR3 coding sequence is TGTGCCGGGGGGGAAAGATTAGGCTCACCCCTCCACTTT.

This clone showed up just once. The chain has TRBV7-2 and TRBJ1-3; D is uncertain. V was trimmed by 4 bases and J by 4 bases, leaving 14 bases between them. CDR1 is SGHTA, CDR2 FQGNSA, per germline. This CDR3 comprises 15 residues. The CDR3 sequence is CASSSRPAGGNTIYF. Here the CDR3 DNA reads TGTGCCAGCAGCTCACGGCCGGCCGGGGGAAACACCATATATTTT. Full variable domain (rest looked up from reference TRBV7-2 and TRBJ1-3): GAGVSQSPSNKVTEKGKDVELRCDPISGHTALYWYRQSLGQGLEFLIYFQGNSAPDKSGLPSDRFSAERTGGSVSTLTIQRTQQEDSAVYLCASSSRPAGGNTIYFGEGSWLTVV.

The J gene is TRBJ1-2, the V gene TRBV2; D is unresolved. V was shortened by 0 bases and J by 4 bases, with 6 bases between the two germline ends. Germline lookup yields CDR1 SNHLY and CDR2 FYNNEI. The CDR3 totals 13 residues. The CDR3 here is CASSEAWAYGYTF. The CDR3 coding sequence is TGTGCCAGCAGTGAAGCATGGGCCTATGGCTACACCTTC.

A single count supports this clone. V is TRBV6-5 and J is TRBJ1-6, with 8 bases identical to TRBD1. J was trimmed by 3 bases and V by 6 bases; bases with no gene match: 4. From germline, CDR1 is MNHEY and CDR2 SVGAGI. This CDR3 is built from 15 residues. In DNA form, the CDR3 reads TGTGCCAGCAGGGACAGGGCCGACTATAATTCACCCCTCCACTTT. Translated, it gives CASRDRADYNSPLHF.

This clone came up a few times. The chain employs TRBV25-1 and TRBJ1-2; no clear D gene. Germline CDR1 is MGHDK and CDR2 is SYGVNS. V was trimmed by 4 bases and J by 8 bases, leaving 11 bases between them. The CDR3 consists of 12 residues. The CDR3 region has the DNA TGTGCCAGCAGTGGGCAGGCCGAGGGCTACACCTTC. It encodes CASSGQAEGYTF.

This chain uses TRBV19 with TRBJ1-2; D unclear. Trimming removed 5 bases at V and 3 bases at J, with 7 bases between. Germline-derived CDR1 and CDR2 are LNHDA and SQIVND (reference sequence). CDR3 size: 12 residues. CDR3 in DNA: TGTGCCAGTAGTCCCACAGACTATGGCTACACCTTC. This gives the protein CASSPTDYGYTF. Together with reference TRBV19 and TRBJ1-2, the CDR3 gives the full variable domain: DGGITQSPKYLFRKEGQNVTLSCEQNLNHDAMYWYRQDPGQGLRLIYYSQIVNDFQKGDIAEGYSVSREKKESFPLTVTSAQKNPTAFYLCASSPTDYGYTFGSGTRLTVV.

The CDR3 DNA reads TGTGCCAGCAGCTCCCAACAGGGGGTAGAGATATCGAACACCATATATTTT. This sequence encodes CASSSQQGVEISNTIYF. This rearrangement joins TRBV7-6 to TRBJ1-3; 8 positions match TRBD1. Germline CDR1 is SGHVS and CDR2 is FNYEAQ. CDR3 length: 17 residues. V dropped 4 bases and J dropped 7; count of bases not matched to a gene: 15.

The chain carries TRBV5-8 and TRBJ2-3; 8 bases are shared with TRBD1. There are 16 residues in the CDR3. V trimming: 7 bases; J trimming: 2 bases; junction bases outside the gene matches: 12. CDR1 is SGHTS, CDR2 YDEGEE, per germline. The chain's CDR3 is CASPQGRGHNTDTQYF. In DNA, the CDR3 is TGTGCCAGCCCCCAGGGCAGGGGGCATAACACAGATACGCAGTATTTT. The whole variable domain, remainder taken from reference TRBV5-8 and TRBJ2-3, is EAGVTQSPTHLIKTRGQQATLRCSPISGHTSVYWYQQALGLGLQFLLWYDEGEERNRGNFPPRFSGRQFPNYSSELNVNALELEDSALYLCASPQGRGHNTDTQYFGPGTRLTVL.

The chain couples TRBV2 to TRBJ2-3; D possibly corresponds to TRBD2 (5 bases). Per germline, CDR1 SNHLY and CDR2 FYNNEI. The CDR3 consists of 16 residues. V lost 3 bases, J lost 3 bases, and 16 bases lay in between. CDR3 loop: CASSEERVRPTDTQYF. The CDR3, as DNA: TGTGCCAGCAGTGAGGAGAGGGTCCGTCCGACAGATACGCAGTATTTT. Complete variable domain (other parts from reference TRBV2 and TRBJ2-3): EPEVTQTPSHQVTQMGQEVILRCVPISNHLYFYWYRQILGQKVEFLVSFYNNEISEKSEIFDDQFSVERPDGSNFTLKIRSTKLEDSAMYFCASSEERVRPTDTQYFGPGTRLTVL.

The chain has TRBV4-3 and TRBJ2-3, with D tentatively TRBD2 (7 bases). Germline assignment: CDR1 LGHNA and CDR2 YSLEER. This CDR3 comprises 17 residues. V lost 3 bases and J lost 4, with 20 bases in between. CDR3 in DNA: TGCGCCAGCAGCCATACGTTGGAGGGGGGGGCATCAGATACGCAGTATTTT. It codes for CASSHTLEGGASDTQYF.

V and J are TRBV6-5 and TRBJ2-5; 10 bases agree with TRBD2. Germline V gene data show CDR1 as MNHEY and CDR2 as SVGAGI. Trimming removed 9 bases from V and 2 bases from J; junction bases left unmatched: 9. The CDR3 runs to 15 residues. The CDR3, as DNA: TGTGCCAGTACCCTGACTAGCGGGTGGCAAGAGACCCAGTACTTC. Its protein is CASTLTSGWQETQYF.

J is TRBJ1-5 and V is TRBV7-2, with a possible D match to TRBD1 (6 bases). The CDR3 spans 16 residues. Looked up from germline, CDR1 is SGHTA and CDR2 is FQGNSA. V lost 5 bases and J 2 bases, leaving 16 bases between the germline ends. CDR3 in DNA: TGTGCCAGCAGCGACAGAGGGCGGACAGGCAATCAGCCCCAGCATTTT. Protein: CASSDRGRTGNQPQHF.

This sequence joins TRBV5-1 and TRBJ2-5, with D possibly being TRBD1 (5 bases). Looked up from germline, CDR1 is SGHRS and CDR2 is YFSETQ. V gave up 3 bases and J gave up 1 base, with 10 bases separating them. This CDR3 is 14 amino acids long. The CDR3, as DNA: TGCGCCAGCAGCTCTGACAGACTCCAAGAGACCCAGTACTTC. Translated: CASSSDRLQETQYF.

The CDR3: CASNRQKETQYF. The CDR3, as DNA: TGTGCCAGCAACCGACAGAAAGAGACCCAGTACTTC. The chain carries TRBV2 and TRBJ2-5, with D possibly being TRBD1 (5 bases). The CDR3 sequence is 12 residues long. Germline V gene lookup returns CDR1 SNHLY and CDR2 FYNNEI. Trimming shortened V by 7 bases and J by 3 bases, and 9 bases separated the two germline ends.